The 31 T cell receptor beta chains reported below all come from one sample, sequenced in a study of identical twins. TCRdb re-derived calls from the 5' RACE reads in MiXCR, one entry per CDR3 protein. The sample has some 1,700,000 distinct CDR3 sequences, roughly 35% seen once; the top ten hold 0.25% to 0.3%. Sequenced sample: cord blood. Receptors were obtained from a newborn girl in good health.

The chain couples TRBV3-1 to TRBJ1-1; D is ambiguous. The CDR3 is 14 amino acids. Germline-derived CDR1 and CDR2 are LGHDT and YNNKEL (reference sequence). Trimming cost V 4 bases and J 5 bases, with 14 bases left between them. The CDR3 is CASSLLSAGTEAFF. Written as DNA, the CDR3 is TGTGCCAGCAGCCTATTGAGTGCAGGTACTGAAGCTTTCTTT.

This clonotype was counted between two and nine times. The chain uses TRBV20-1 and TRBJ1-1; 8 bases align to TRBD1. Germline V gives CDR1 DFQATT, CDR2 SNEGSKA (reference sequence). Trimming at V came to 3 bases and at J to 1 base, leaving 4 bases not matched to a gene. This CDR3 contains 14 residues. The CDR3 sequence: CSARPGTGNTEAFF. The CDR3 bases are TGCAGTGCTAGGCCAGGGACAGGGAACACTGAAGCTTTCTTT.

This clonotype came up a few times. The rearrangement uses TRBV2 and TRBJ2-7; D unclear. The V and J ends lost 2 bases and 0 bases respectively, with 8 bases between them. The germline CDR1 and CDR2 sequences are SNHLY and FYNNEI. The CDR3 consists of 14 residues. Here the CDR3 reads CASSERKASYEQYF. The CDR3 DNA reads as TGTGCCAGCAGTGAAAGGAAGGCCTCCTACGAGCAGTACTTC.

A few counts support this clonotype. V gene TRBV28 combines with J gene TRBJ2-5; 7 bases fit TRBD2. Germline assignment: CDR1 MDHEN and CDR2 SYDVKM. CDR3 size: 14 residues. J gave up 1 base and V 3 bases, and 2 bases lay outside the gene matches. Written as DNA, the CDR3 is TGTGCCAGCAGTTTCAGGGAGGGCCAAGAGACCCAGTACTTC. This translates into CASSFREGQETQYF. The complete variable domain, with remaining parts taken from reference TRBV28 and TRBJ2-5, reads DVKVTQSSRYLVKRTGEKVFLECVQDMDHENMFWYRQDPGLGLRLIYFSYDVKMKEKGDIPEGYSVSREKKERFSLILESASTNQTSMYLCASSFREGQETQYFGPGTRLLVL.

In this sample, this clonotype turned up a few times. Compared with germline, one end of the junction differs, possibly owing to a read error. This rearrangement joins TRBV10-3 to TRBJ2-7, with TRBD1 as a possible D gene (5 bases). Germline loops: CDR1 ENHRY, CDR2 SYGVKD. The CDR3 is 13 amino acids. The chain's CDR3 is CAIGEDTSYEQYF. CDR3 nucleotide sequence: TGTGCCATCGGTGAGGACACCTCCTACGAGCAGTACTTC.

The chain uses TRBV2 and TRBJ2-7, with 8 bases that match TRBD1. Germline assignment: CDR1 SNHLY and CDR2 FYNNEI. The CDR3 runs 15 residues. V was pared by 5 bases and J by 4 bases, with 10 bases of the junction left unmatched. The CDR3 protein is CASSFSSDRVYEQYF. In nucleotides, the CDR3 is TGTGCCAGCAGTTTTTCTTCGGACAGGGTTTACGAGCAGTACTTC.

This clonotype has a handful of counts. The genes are TRBV25-1 and TRBJ2-5; 12 nucleotides match TRBD2. The CDR3 extends over 16 amino acids. Germline CDR1 MGHDK, CDR2 SYGVNS. V shed 5 bases, J shed 5 bases, and the junction held 9 bases outside the gene matches. The CDR3 DNA reads as TGTGCCAGCAGTCCTCTAGGACTAGCGGGGAAGGAGACCCAGTACTTC. Its translation: CASSPLGLAGKETQYF.

This clonotype was seen only a few times. The rearrangement links TRBV27 to TRBJ2-6; TRBD1 matches 9 bases. CDR3 size: 17 residues. CDR1 and CDR2 from the germline V gene are MNHEY and SMNVEV (reference sequence). V gave up 3 bases and J gave up 0 bases; unmatched junction bases: 3. The CDR3, as DNA: TGTGCCAGCAGTTTGGGACAGGGCTACTCTGGGGCCAACGTCCTGACTTTC. Translation gives CASSLGQGYSGANVLTF.

The chain recombines TRBV7-2 with TRBJ2-1, with TRBD2 identical over 8 bases. CDR1 is SGHTA and CDR2 is FQGNSA in the germline V gene. This CDR3 comprises 15 residues. After removal of 2 bases from V and 7 bases from J, the junction contained 7 bases not matched to a gene. DNA for the CDR3: TGTGCCAGCAGCTTAAGATCGGGGGGGTTAAATGAGCAGTTCTTC. Translation: CASSLRSGGLNEQFF.

V usage is TRBV28 and J usage is TRBJ2-5; the D gene is possibly TRBD2 (6 bases). Germline V gene data show CDR1 as MDHEN and CDR2 as SYDVKM. V dropped 10 bases and J dropped 11 bases, with 17 bases sitting between them. This CDR3 is 11 amino acids long. For the CDR3, the DNA is TGTGCCACACGACTAGAAAATGAGCAGTACTTC. Protein: CATRLENEQYF. Supplemented by reference TRBV28 and TRBJ2-5, the full variable domain reads DVKVTQSSRYLVKRTGEKVFLECVQDMDHENMFWYRQDPGLGLRLIYFSYDVKMKEKGDIPEGYSVSREKKERFSLILESASTNQTSMYLCATRLENEQYFGPGTRLLVL.

This clonotype was seen more than once but under ten times. The rearrangement links TRBV4-2 to TRBJ2-5; 10 positions agree with TRBD2. The V segment lost 0 bases and the J segment 3 bases; nucleotides outside the gene matches: 10. The CDR3 is made up of 18 amino acids. CDR1 and CDR2 (germline): LGHNA, YNFKEQ. CDR3 sequence: CASSQEKGMLAGEETQYF. The CDR3 DNA reads as TGTGCCAGCAGCCAAGAAAAGGGGATGCTAGCGGGGGAAGAGACCCAGTACTTC.

The chain couples TRBV6-2 or TRBV6-3 to TRBJ2-1, with unresolved D. The CDR3 runs 16 residues. Germline V CDR1 and CDR2: MNHEY, SVGEGT. Trimming took off 6 bases at V and 3 bases at J, with 18 bases between the two ends. The CDR3 nucleotides read TGTGCCAGCAGCCAATTGGGCCGGGTTGGCTACAATGAGCAGTTCTTC. This codes for CASSQLGRVGYNEQFF.

The chain recombines TRBV2 with TRBJ2-3, with a tentative D call TRBD2 (5 bases). The CDR3 covers 12 residues. V lost 4 bases and J lost 4, with 6 bases in between. Germline lookup yields CDR1 SNHLY and CDR2 FYNNEI. CDR3 loop: CASSASSDTQYF. CDR3 DNA sequence: TGTGCCAGCAGTGCTAGCTCAGATACGCAGTATTTT.

The chain links TRBV7-9 to TRBJ2-3; 9 nucleotides line up with TRBD2. Germline V gives CDR1 SEHNR, CDR2 FQNEAQ (reference sequence). This CDR3 contains 20 residues. Trimming cost V 5 bases and J 6 bases; bases outside gene matches: 24. The CDR3 spells CASSPIPVDFRREGRDTQYF. The CDR3 bases are TGTGCCAGCAGCCCTATACCCGTGGATTTCCGGCGGGAGGGCCGGGATACGCAGTATTTT. The full variable domain, completed using reference TRBV7-9 and TRBJ2-3, is DTGVSQNPRHKITKRGQNVTFRCDPISEHNRLYWYRQTLGQGPEFLTYFQNEAQLEKSRLLSDRFSAERPKGSFSTLEIQRTEQGDSAMYLCASSPIPVDFRREGRDTQYFGPGTRLTVL.

The chain is built from TRBV15 and TRBJ2-7; D might be TRBD2 (6 bases). The ends were cut back, 1 base at V and 4 bases at J, with 11 bases in the middle. The CDR3 contains 14 residues. The germline V gene encodes CDR1 LNHNV and CDR2 YYDKDF (reference sequence). The CDR3 loop is CATSRGGSGYEQYF. In nucleotides, the CDR3 is TGTGCCACCAGCAGAGGTGGGAGCGGGTACGAGCAGTACTTC. Based on the CDR3 plus reference TRBV15 and TRBJ2-7, the full variable domain is DAMVIQNPRYQVTQFGKPVTLSCSQTLNHNVMYWYQQKSSQAPKLLFHYYDKDFNNEADTPDNFQSRRPNTSFCFLDIRSPGLGDTAMYLCATSRGGSGYEQYFGPGTRLTVT.

V gene TRBV19 combines with J gene TRBJ1-4; a weak D match, TRBD1 (5 bases). Deletions cut 5 bases from V and 0 bases from J, with 13 bases between. The CDR3 totals 16 residues. CDR1 is LNHDA, CDR2 SQIVND, per germline (reference sequence). The chain's CDR3 is CASSWRDRATNEKLFF. The CDR3 nucleotides read TGTGCCAGTAGTTGGCGGGACCGTGCAACTAATGAAAAACTGTTTTTT.

The V call is TRBV6-6, the J call TRBJ2-4, with 9 bases identical to TRBD1. V dropped 0 bases and J dropped 7; count of bases not matched to a gene: 1. The CDR3 is 14 amino acids. Germline V gene data show CDR1 as MNHNY and CDR2 as SVGAGI (reference sequence). The CDR3 region is CASSYSDRGNIQYF. Written as DNA, the CDR3 is TGTGCCAGCAGTTACTCGGACAGGGGCAACATTCAGTACTTC.

This rearrangement joins TRBV7-9 to TRBJ1-1; D is perhaps TRBD1 (5 bases). V was clipped by 5 bases and J by 4 bases, with 23 bases between them. Germline lookup yields CDR1 SEHNR and CDR2 FQNEAQ (reference sequence). There are 17 residues in the CDR3. The CDR3 region has the DNA TGTGCCAGCAGCCCGACGCACGGAGGGGCGCGGGGCACTGAAGCTTTCTTT. Translated: CASSPTHGGARGTEAFF.

This clonotype appeared many times. The CDR3 DNA is TGTGCCATCAGTGAGTCTGGCGGACCCTACGAGCAGTACTTC. Residues: CAISESGGPYEQYF. The V and J genes are TRBV10-3 and TRBJ2-7; D gene uncertain. CDR3 size: 14 residues. Germline V gene lookup returns CDR1 ENHRY and CDR2 SYGVKD. V was trimmed by 0 bases and J by 2 bases, leaving 8 bases between them.

The chain employs TRBV12-3 or TRBV12-4 and TRBJ2-3; D possibly corresponds to TRBD2 (5 bases). The CDR3 is 17 residues long. Trimming stripped 5 bases from V and 0 bases from J, with 18 bases between. The CDR3: CASSPGVGSSSTDTQYF. The CDR3 bases are TGTGCCAGCAGTCCCGGGGTGGGGAGTTCTAGCACAGATACGCAGTATTTT.

The V call is TRBV2, the J call TRBJ2-7; D gene unclear. This CDR3 has 16 residues. The V end was cut by 2 bases, the J end by 0 bases, with 14 bases between. Germline assignment: CDR1 SNHLY and CDR2 FYNNEI. For the CDR3, the DNA is TGTGCCAGCAGTGAATCAGGCGGTAGCCTCTCCTACGAGCAGTACTTC. Translating it yields CASSESGGSLSYEQYF.

The V gene is TRBV30, the J gene TRBJ1-5; TRBD1 is a possible D gene (5 bases). Germline V gene lookup returns CDR1 GTSNPN and CDR2 SVGIG (reference sequence). V lost 1 base and J lost 3, with 13 bases in between. The CDR3 sequence is 15 residues long. CDR3 coding DNA: TGTGCCTGGAGTGGGGCCAGGGAGGACAATCAGCCCCAGCATTTT. Residues: CAWSGAREDNQPQHF.

This clonotype came up a few times. V usage is TRBV20-1 and J usage is TRBJ1-2; D is unclear. This CDR3 is built from 13 residues. V shed 3 bases and J shed 5 bases, with 13 bases lying between them. CDR1 is DFQATT, CDR2 SNEGSKA, per germline (reference sequence). The DNA of the CDR3 is TGCAGTGCTAGCCCAGGTGCGAGTTATGGCTACACCTTC. Translated, it gives CSASPGASYGYTF.

The genes are TRBV5-1 and TRBJ2-2, with 9 bases matching TRBD2. V dropped 5 bases and J dropped 5; count of bases not matched to a gene: 10. The germline CDR1 and CDR2 sequences are SGHRS and YFSETQ. CDR3 length: 16 residues. The CDR3 protein is CASSASGVGGTGELFF. The CDR3 nucleotides are TGCGCCAGCAGTGCTAGCGGGGTCGGAGGGACCGGGGAGCTGTTTTTT.

CDR3 bases: TGTGCCAGCAGCACTCTTCCCGGGACAGGCTATGGCTACACCTTC. This codes for CASSTLPGTGYGYTF. The chain employs TRBV28 and TRBJ1-2; 8 bases are shared with TRBD1. The CDR3 has 15 residues. The germline V gene has CDR1 MDHEN and CDR2 SYDVKM. V lost 6 bases to trimming and J lost 4 bases; unmatched junction nucleotides: 10.

This chain uses TRBV20-1 with TRBJ2-3; the match to TRBD1 covers 7 bases. CDR3 length equals 15 residues. The trim removed 4 bases at V and 6 bases at J, leaving 13 bases unmatched. CDR1 is DFQATT, CDR2 SNEGSKA, per germline (reference sequence). For the CDR3, the DNA is TGCAGTGCTACCAGGGACAGCCGGGGTAAGGATACGCAGTATTTT. Translated, it gives CSATRDSRGKDTQYF.

The chain couples TRBV12-5 to TRBJ1-2; D possibly corresponds to TRBD1 (6 bases). CDR1 and CDR2 (germline): LGHNT, FRNRAP. CDR3 length: 16 amino acids. V lost 4 bases to trimming and J lost 8 bases, with 23 bases between them. The CDR3 reads CASGSHERGALGGYTF. The DNA for the CDR3 is TGTGCTAGTGGTTCGCATGAGAGGGGGGCCCTGGGAGGCTACACCTTC.

The chain is built from TRBV4-1 and TRBJ2-7; 10 bases are a match to TRBD2. This CDR3 spans 18 amino acids. The germline gives CDR1 MGHRA, CDR2 YSYEKL. The J segment lost 2 bases and the V segment lost 1 base, leaving 11 bases of the junction unmatched. Here the CDR3 reads CASSQVFIAAGGPYEQYF. In nucleotides, the CDR3 is TGCGCCAGCAGCCAAGTATTTATCGCAGCGGGAGGGCCCTACGAGCAGTACTTC.

This clonotype turned up a few times. CDR3 residues: CASSQGGQNTEAFF. The CDR3 DNA is TGTGCCAGCAGCCAAGGGGGACAGAACACTGAAGCTTTCTTT. The chain combines TRBV3-1 with TRBJ1-1; TRBD1 is a possible D gene (6 bases). The germline CDR1 and CDR2 sequences are LGHDT and YNNKEL (reference sequence). Trimming removed 1 base from V and 1 base from J, with 7 bases in between. There are 14 residues in the CDR3.

The rearrangement uses TRBV12-3 or TRBV12-4 and TRBJ1-5, with unresolved D. Trimming left V 2 bases short and J 4 bases short, with 6 bases between. This CDR3 spans 13 amino acids. This CDR3 reads CASSLLTNQPQHF. The CDR3 bases are TGTGCCAGCAGTTTACTGACAAATCAGCCCCAGCATTTT.

This clonotype has just a few counts. The rearrangement joins TRBV21-1 to TRBJ1-5. TRBV21-1 has pseudogene status. CDR3 length: 18 amino acids. The CDR3 loop reads CASSKDPLEPYSNQPQHF. In DNA form, the CDR3 reads TGTGCCAGCAGCAAGGACCCTTTGGAACCATATAGCAATCAGCCCCAGCATTTT.